This T cell receptor beta chain was retrieved from a study of T cell changes during pregnancy in multiple sclerosis. Clones were sequenced by immunoSEQ multiplex PCR, and TCRdb holds only the in-frame ones, with some missing. Here the sample spans some 60,000 clones, about 93% being singletons. Trimming shortened V by 3 bases and J by 0 bases, and 15 bases separated the two germline ends. The CDR3 has 16 residues. Germline loops: CDR1 SGHTA, CDR2 FQGNSA. This clonotype was sampled from a female donor with multiple sclerosis, enrolled in a pregnancy study. The rearrangement links TRBV7-2 to TRBJ2-7; unclear D gene. The input for sequencing was CD4+ T cells from peripheral blood mononuclear cells, taken before pregnancy. CDR3 amino acids: CASSFHSSLSSYEQYF. CDR3 in DNA: TGTGCCAGCAGCTTTCACAGCTCTTTAAGCTCCTACGAGCAGTACTTC.